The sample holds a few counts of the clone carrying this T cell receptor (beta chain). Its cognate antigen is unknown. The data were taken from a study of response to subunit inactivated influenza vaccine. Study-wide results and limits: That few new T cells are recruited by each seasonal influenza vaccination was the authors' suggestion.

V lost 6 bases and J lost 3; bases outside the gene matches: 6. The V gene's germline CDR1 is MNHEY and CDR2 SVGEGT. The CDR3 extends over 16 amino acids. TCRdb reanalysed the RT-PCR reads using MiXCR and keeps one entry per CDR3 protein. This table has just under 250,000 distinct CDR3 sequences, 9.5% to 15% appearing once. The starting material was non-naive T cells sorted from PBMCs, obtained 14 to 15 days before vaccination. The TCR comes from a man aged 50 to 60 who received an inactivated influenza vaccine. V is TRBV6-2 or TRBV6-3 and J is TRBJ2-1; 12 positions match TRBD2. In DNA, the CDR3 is TGTGCCAGCAGCCCCGGGACTAGCGGGCACTACAATGAGCAGTTCTTC. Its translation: CASSPGTSGHYNEQFF.